The entry that follows covers one TCR beta chain sequence. The data stem from a study of T cell changes during pregnancy in multiple sclerosis. TCRdb's copy holds only in-frame clones and misses some; the assay was immunoSEQ multiplex PCR. The sample lists around 99,000 clones, 85% to 95% occurring once. Sequencing used peripheral blood, obtained in the first trimester of pregnancy. This receptor was taken from a female donor with multiple sclerosis, enrolled in a pregnancy study.

The CDR3 here is CAIMDRVYEQYF. In DNA form, the CDR3 reads TGTGCCATCATGGACAGGGTTTACGAGCAGTACTTC. This chain connects TRBV10-3 to TRBJ2-7, with TRBD1 matching over 8 bases. V gave up 7 bases and J gave up 4 bases; unmatched junction bases: 3. CDR3 length equals 12 residues. Germline V lookup: CDR1 ENHRY, CDR2 SYGVKD.